The 30 T cell receptor beta chains below were found in one sample sequenced in a study of blood T cell repertoires in COVID-19. The assay was immunoSEQ multiplex PCR, and TCRdb's table has in-frame clones only and misses some. Of 70,000 or so clones listed, around nine tenths are singletons. Material for sequencing was peripheral blood. These receptors were collected from a human donor in a cohort sampled during active COVID-19.

The chain uses TRBV5-1 and TRBJ2-5; the D gene is possibly TRBD2 (5 bases). The CDR3 is 14 amino acids. Looked up from germline, CDR1 is SGHRS and CDR2 is YFSETQ. Trimming left V 0 bases short and J 1 base short, with 7 bases between. The DNA of the CDR3 is TGCGCCAGCAGCTTGGACGGAGGCCAAGAGACCCAGTACTTC. Its protein is CASSLDGGQETQYF. Full variable domain (missing parts from reference TRBV5-1 and TRBJ2-5): KAGVTQTPRYLIKTRGQQVTLSCSPISGHRSVSWYQQTPGQGLQFLFEYFSETQRNKGNFPGRFSGRQFSNSRSEMNVSTLELGDSALYLCASSLDGGQETQYFGPGTRLLVL.

The V and J genes are TRBV6-5 and TRBJ1-1; 8 nucleotides match TRBD1. Per the germline V gene, CDR1 is MNHEY and CDR2 is SVGAGI. With 2 bases clipped from V and 3 bases from J, the junction kept 5 bases outside the gene matches. CDR3 length: 15 amino acids. The CDR3 DNA reads as TGTGCCAGCAGTTACGACAGGGGAGTCGACACTGAAGCTTTCTTT. Its protein product is CASSYDRGVDTEAFF.

The rearrangement joins TRBV6-4 to TRBJ2-4; D gene unclear. V shed 10 bases and J shed 6 bases, with 22 bases lying between them. The CDR3 is made up of 15 amino acids. Germline CDR1 MRHNA, CDR2 SNTAGT. CDR3 in amino acids: CAISILIHPGNIQYF. The CDR3 DNA reads as TGTGCCATCTCCATCTTAATCCATCCCGGAAACATTCAGTACTTC.

This clone was seen only a few times. The gene calls are TRBV30 and TRBJ1-2; 11 positions match TRBD1. The germline CDR1 and CDR2 sequences are GTSNPN and SVGIG (reference sequence). J was trimmed by 5 bases and V by 4 bases; bases with no gene match: 9. The CDR3 length is 15 residues. Here the CDR3 reads CAWTRDRGFAYGYTF. As DNA, the CDR3 is TGTGCCTGGACCCGGGACAGGGGGTTCGCGTATGGCTACACCTTC.

The rearrangement links TRBV28 to TRBJ1-6, with D tentatively TRBD1 (5 bases). This CDR3 is 14 amino acids long. V was clipped by 4 bases and J by 8 bases, with 12 bases between them. In germline, CDR1 is MDHEN, CDR2 SYDVKM. In DNA, the CDR3 is TGTGCCAGCAGTTGGGGCAGCGAATATTCACCCCTCCACTTT. Protein sequence: CASSWGSEYSPLHF.

The chain recombines TRBV5-1 with TRBJ2-5; possibly TRBD2 for D (6 bases). CDR1 and CDR2 (germline): SGHRS, YFSETQ. The CDR3 spans 16 residues. Trimming cost V 7 bases and J 5 bases, with 24 bases left between them. The CDR3 sequence: CASRFLDTSAGETQYF. The CDR3 bases are TGCGCCAGCCGATTCTTGGACACCTCAGCGGGCGAGACCCAGTACTTC.

V usage is TRBV11-2 and J usage is TRBJ2-1; 7 bases are a match to TRBD2. Trimming removed 3 bases from V and 8 bases from J; junction bases left unmatched: 16. This CDR3 contains 17 residues. Germline V gives CDR1 SGHAT, CDR2 FQNNGV. CDR3 in DNA: TGTGCCAGCAGCTTCTTGACGGGCGGGAGTACAGCGGATGAGCAGTTCTTC. Translation gives CASSFLTGGSTADEQFF.

The genes are TRBV11-3 and TRBJ2-3, with D perhaps matching TRBD2 (6 bases). Looked up from germline, CDR1 is SGHNT and CDR2 is YENEEA. This CDR3 is 12 amino acids long. The ends were cut back, 6 bases at V and 12 bases at J, with 16 bases in the middle. This CDR3 is CASSTAGLLQYF. The CDR3 DNA is TGTGCCAGCAGTACAGCGGGCCTTTTACAGTATTTT.

V and J are TRBV19 and TRBJ2-6; 9 bases fit TRBD2. Germline V gives CDR1 LNHDA, CDR2 SQIVND (reference sequence). The CDR3 covers 17 residues. The V gene end was trimmed by 7 bases and the J gene end by 4 bases; junction bases not matched to a gene: 11. The CDR3 loop is CASKLAGAREGANVLTF. DNA of the CDR3: TGTGCCAGTAAATTAGCGGGAGCACGGGAAGGGGCCAACGTCCTGACTTTC.

The chain is built from TRBV30 and TRBJ1-2, with TRBD1 identical over 9 bases. The V gene end was trimmed by 7 bases and the J gene end by 3 bases; junction bases not matched to a gene: 9. The germline gives CDR1 GTSNPN, CDR2 SVGIG (reference sequence). This CDR3 has 14 residues. CDR3 in amino acids: CAYHRDRADYGYTF. CDR3 bases: TGTGCCTATCACCGGGACAGGGCGGACTATGGCTACACCTTC.

The J gene is TRBJ2-7, the V gene TRBV5-6, with TRBD1 matching 9 bases. The J segment lost 13 bases and the V segment lost 4 bases, leaving 9 bases of the junction unmatched. Germline CDR1 SGHDT, CDR2 YYEEEE. The CDR3 totals 12 residues. The CDR3 DNA sequence: TGTGCCAGCAGCGGACGGGACAGGGAGGGTTACGTC. Its protein product is CASSGRDREGYV.

The chain has TRBV5-1 and TRBJ2-4, with a weak D call TRBD1 (6 bases). The CDR3 spans 20 residues. Germline values: CDR1 SGHRS, CDR2 YFSETQ. The V end lost 0 bases, the J end lost 2 bases, and 24 bases lay between the germline ends. CDR3 sequence: CASSLEGWDTRTGSKNIQYF. DNA for the CDR3: TGCGCCAGCAGCTTGGAGGGGTGGGACACCCGGACGGGGTCCAAAAACATTCAGTACTTC.

Written as DNA, the CDR3 is TGTGCCAGCACCGTTAGCGGGAGGTCCTACAATGAGCAGTTCTTC. It codes for CASTVSGRSYNEQFF. The chain recombines TRBV2 with TRBJ2-1; TRBD2 matches at 10 bases. J gave up 1 base and V 7 bases, and 4 bases lay outside the gene matches. This CDR3 is built from 15 residues. From germline, CDR1 is SNHLY and CDR2 FYNNEI.

The chain employs TRBV20-1 and TRBJ2-1, with 10 bases lining up with TRBD2. V trimming: 3 bases; J trimming: 0 bases; junction bases outside the gene matches: 5. The CDR3 spans 16 residues. In germline, CDR1 is DFQATT, CDR2 SNEGSKA (reference sequence). The CDR3 reads CSASTSGKSSYNEQFF. CDR3 coding DNA: TGCAGTGCTAGTACTAGCGGGAAGAGCTCCTACAATGAGCAGTTCTTC.

CDR3 DNA: TGCGCCAGCAGCCATCCTGGGACAGGGCGGGAGACCCAGTACTTC. Protein product: CASSHPGTGRETQYF. The gene calls are TRBV4-1 and TRBJ2-5; 9 bases are shared with TRBD1. This CDR3 region has 15 residues. V lost 3 bases and J lost 5; bases outside the gene matches: 7. Per germline, CDR1 MGHRA and CDR2 YSYEKL.

J is TRBJ1-1 and V is TRBV6-5, with 8 bases that match TRBD1. Germline CDR1 is MNHEY and CDR2 is SVGAGI. The CDR3 runs 15 residues. Trimming at V came to 7 bases and at J to 11 bases, leaving 18 bases not matched to a gene. In DNA form, the CDR3 reads TGTGCCAGCACGCTGTCGACAGGGGAGGGTTATGGGGCTTTCTTT. Translated, it gives CASTLSTGEGYGAFF.

The chain carries TRBV12-3 or TRBV12-4 and TRBJ2-2; D remains ambiguous. V dropped 4 bases and J dropped 5 bases, with 2 bases sitting between them. This CDR3 comprises 11 residues. CDR3 in DNA: TGTGCCAGCAGTTCTACCGGGGAGCTGTTTTTT. It translates to CASSSTGELFF.

This clone has just one count. The chain uses TRBV5-1 and TRBJ2-2, with D possibly matching TRBD2 (5 bases). V was shortened by 7 bases and J by 1 base, with 17 bases between the two germline ends. The CDR3 spans 16 residues. Per the germline V gene, CDR1 is SGHRS and CDR2 is YFSETQ. In DNA, the CDR3 is TGCGCCAGCTCCGGAACAGCGGTGAGGAACACCGGGGAGCTGTTTTTT. Amino acid sequence: CASSGTAVRNTGELFF.

As DNA, the CDR3 is TGTGCCAGCAGTGAAGCGGCGGGCCCTTCTTCTGGAAACACCATATATTTT. Translation: CASSEAAGPSSGNTIYF. The rearrangement joins TRBV2 to TRBJ1-3; D remains ambiguous. This CDR3 is built from 17 residues. V was trimmed by 0 bases and J by 1 base, leaving 13 bases between them. Germline V lookup: CDR1 SNHLY, CDR2 FYNNEI.

The rearrangement joins TRBV7-9 to TRBJ2-5; D gene ambiguous. The CDR3 runs to 13 residues. CDR1 and CDR2 (germline): SEHNR, FQNEAQ (reference sequence). Trimming cost V 1 base and J 4 bases, with 7 bases left between them. DNA for the CDR3: TGTGCCAGCAGCTTAGAAGTCGGAGAGACCCAGTACTTC. This encodes CASSLEVGETQYF.

The chain couples TRBV6-5 to TRBJ2-1; D call uncertain. Trimming stripped 7 bases from V and 3 bases from J, with 16 bases between. The CDR3 totals 15 residues. Germline CDR1 MNHEY, CDR2 SVGAGI. The CDR3 region is CASIFESSFYNEQFF. CDR3 nucleotide sequence: TGTGCCAGCATTTTCGAGTCGTCCTTCTACAATGAGCAGTTCTTC.

This clone has just one count. At one end the junction does not follow the germline gene, possibly because of a read error. Other nucleotide sequences in the sample specify the same CDR3. The J gene is TRBJ2-1, the V gene TRBV2; the match to TRBD2 covers 9 bases. The CDR3 length is 15 residues. Germline CDR1 and CDR2: SNHLY and FYNNEI. In DNA, the CDR3 is TGTGCCAGCAGAAGAGCGGGAGGAACCTACAACGAGCAGTTCTTC. Amino acids: CASRRAGGTYNEQFF.

CDR3 nucleotides: TGTGCCAGTAGTATATTCCCAGGGGGTGGTTCACCCCTCCACTTT. Encoded protein: CASSIFPGGGSPLHF. The J gene is TRBJ1-6, the V gene TRBV19, with 7 nucleotides matching TRBD1. This CDR3 is 15 amino acids long. Germline V gene lookup returns CDR1 LNHDA and CDR2 SQIVND (reference sequence). The V gene end was trimmed by 2 bases and the J gene end by 9 bases; junction bases not matched to a gene: 7. The full variable domain, in which reference TRBV19 and TRBJ1-6 provide the parts outside the CDR3, is DGGITQSPKYLFRKEGQNVTLSCEQNLNHDAMYWYRQDPGQGLRLIYYSQIVNDFQKGDIAEGYSVSREKKESFPLTVTSAQKNPTAFYLCASSIFPGGGSPLHFGNGTRLTVT.

The chain employs TRBV10-2 and TRBJ2-2; D perhaps matches TRBD1 (5 bases). CDR1 and CDR2 (germline): WSHSY, SAAADI. The CDR3 loop spans 13 amino acids. V dropped 6 bases and J dropped 1 base, with 6 bases sitting between them. In DNA, the CDR3 is TGCGCCAGCAGAGGGGAGAACACCGGGGAGCTGTTTTTT. It yields the protein CASRGENTGELFF.

In this sample, this clone turned up a few times. The J gene is TRBJ1-5, the V gene TRBV24-1, with D perhaps matching TRBD1 (6 bases). The V end was cut by 7 bases, the J end by 2 bases, with 11 bases between. Germline-derived CDR1 and CDR2 are KGHDR and SFDVKD. The CDR3 loop spans 14 amino acids. CDR3: CATSAQGGNQPQHF. In DNA form, the CDR3 reads TGTGCCACCAGCGCACAGGGCGGCAATCAGCCCCAGCATTTT.

V and J are TRBV5-4 and TRBJ2-5, with D perhaps matching TRBD1 (6 bases). The CDR3 covers 14 residues. In germline, CDR1 is SGHNT, CDR2 YYREEE (reference sequence). Trimming removed 0 bases from V and 1 base from J, with 7 bases in between. CDR3 amino acids: CASSLDRVQETQYF. The CDR3 coding sequence is TGTGCCAGCAGCTTGGACAGGGTCCAAGAGACCCAGTACTTC. Looking up the rest from reference TRBV5-4 and TRBJ2-5 gives the full variable domain: ETGVTQSPTHLIKTRGQQVTLRCSSQSGHNTVSWYQQALGQGPQFIFQYYREEENGRGNFPPRFSGLQFPNYSSELNVNALELDDSALYLCASSLDRVQETQYFGPGTRLLVL.

The rearrangement uses TRBV11-2 and TRBJ2-7; D perhaps matches TRBD2 (6 bases). V lost 1 base and J 6 bases, leaving 16 bases between the germline ends. Per germline, CDR1 SGHAT and CDR2 FQNNGV. This CDR3 comprises 15 residues. Written as DNA, the CDR3 is TGTGCCAGCAGCTTAGTCGTGGCGGGGCTTATCGAGCAGTACTTC. Protein sequence: CASSLVVAGLIEQYF.

The chain uses TRBV30 and TRBJ2-3; 8 bases line up with TRBD1. The CDR3 spans 14 residues. From germline, CDR1 is GTSNPN and CDR2 SVGIG (reference sequence). The trim removed 2 bases at V and 8 bases at J, leaving 9 bases unmatched. CDR3 region: CAWSLRGLGVTQYF. In nucleotides, the CDR3 is TGTGCCTGGAGTCTCAGGGGGCTTGGGGTTACGCAGTATTTT.

The V call is TRBV5-1, the J call TRBJ2-1; TRBD1 agrees at 11 bases. CDR3 length equals 14 residues. The V and J ends lost 7 bases and 6 bases, in that order; junction bases with no gene match: 6. Germline V gene data show CDR1 as SGHRS and CDR2 as YFSETQ. The CDR3 nucleotides read TGCGCCAGCGCGGGGACAGGGGGTGGCAATGAGCAGTTCTTC. Amino acids: CASAGTGGGNEQFF.

The chain links TRBV4-2 to TRBJ2-3; the match to TRBD1 covers 11 bases. This CDR3 has 19 residues. V dropped 1 base and J dropped 0; count of bases not matched to a gene: 9. CDR1 is LGHNA, CDR2 YNFKEQ, per germline. The CDR3 nucleotides read TGTGCCAGCAGCCAAGCCTACGGACAGGGGGCGCCTAGCACAGATACGCAGTATTTT. This gives the protein CASSQAYGQGAPSTDTQYF.